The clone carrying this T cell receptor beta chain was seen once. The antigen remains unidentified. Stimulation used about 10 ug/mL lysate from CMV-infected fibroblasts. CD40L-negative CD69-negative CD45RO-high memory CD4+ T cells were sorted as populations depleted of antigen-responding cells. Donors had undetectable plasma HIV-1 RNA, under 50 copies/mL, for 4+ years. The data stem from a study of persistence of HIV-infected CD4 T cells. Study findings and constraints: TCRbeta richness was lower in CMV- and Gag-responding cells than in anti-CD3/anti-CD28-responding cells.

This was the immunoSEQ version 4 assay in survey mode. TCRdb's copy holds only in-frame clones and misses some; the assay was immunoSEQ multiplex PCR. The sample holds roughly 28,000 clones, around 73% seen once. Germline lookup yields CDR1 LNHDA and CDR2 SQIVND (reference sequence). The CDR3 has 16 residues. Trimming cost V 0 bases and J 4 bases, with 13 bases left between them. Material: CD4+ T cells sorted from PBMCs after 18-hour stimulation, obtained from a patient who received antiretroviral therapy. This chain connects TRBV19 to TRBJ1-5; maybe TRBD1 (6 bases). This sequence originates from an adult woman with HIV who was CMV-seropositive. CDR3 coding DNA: TGTGCCAGTAGTATAGATCTGAGACAGGAGAATCAGCCCCAGCATTTT. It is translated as CASSIDLRQENQPQHF.